The present T cell receptor beta chain was sequenced within a study of regulatory T cells in long-lasting Graves disease. V gave up 3 bases and J gave up 3 bases, with 15 bases separating them. The CDR3 covers 16 residues. Germline assignment: CDR1 KGHSH and CDR2 LQKENI. Construction of the TCR beta libraries employed iRepertoire HTBI primers in conjunction with Arm-PCR of CDR3 regions. In the study's own analysis: Samples collectively showed around 56 TRBV and roughly 15 TRBJ segments. TCRdb reprocessed the multiplex PCR reads via MiXCR and lists one record per CDR3 protein. These V and J calls rely on TCRdb rather than the paper's analysis. Found here are 550,000 to 650,000 distinct CDR3 sequences, 15% to 20% of them singletons; the top ten hold 12%. There are many counts of this clonotype. Sample time point: newly diagnosed GD, antithyroid drugs for less than 3 months. PBMCs were the source of the RNA used for TCR sequencing.

Separately, the same data were catalogued under a study of T cells in Graves' hyperthyroidism and ophthalmopathy. That paper adds: For Graves' hyperthyroidism to be stable, ophthalmopathy could not progress within 18 months. In the first-round RT-PCR of the TCR CDR3, the HTBI primer set was used. From stable hyperthyroidism, ophthalmopathy was set apart by a 13 V-J model.

The origin of this receptor is a man between 18 and 29 years old with Graves disease. The V gene is TRBV18, the J gene TRBJ2-1; a weak D match, TRBD2 (6 bases). Sequenced material: peripheral blood mononuclear cells (PBMCs), taken at new diagnosis, from a patient treated with antithyroid drugs. The CDR3 coding sequence is TGTGCCAGCTCACCGCTTTTCGGGAGTAACTACAATGAGCAGTTCTTC. Its protein is CASSPLFGSNYNEQFF.